This is a list of T cell receptor beta chains from one sample in a study of shared clonotypes between healthy human individuals. The protocol was immunoSEQ multiplex PCR, while the TCRdb copy is restricted to in-frame clones and leaves out a portion. The profile shows around 2.5 million clones, more than 85% of them singletons. Sequencing was done on a sample of naive CD4+ T cells from PBMCs. The receptors here all came from a man younger than 35 in good health. Some clones in this sample may be carry-over from other donors' samples. CDR3s include the opening cysteine and the closing phenylalanine or tryptophan. The D gene is left open where the match is weak. Rows may omit the clone size; those that give it use once, few, many or a size class.

J | V | D | size | CDR3 | DNA
TRBJ2-3 | TRBV4-1 | TRBD2 | NA | CASSQGPRLAGRTDTQYF | TGCGCCAGCAGCCAAGGCCCGCGCCTAGCGGGGCGCACAGATACGCAGTATTTT
TRBJ1-1 | TRBV11-1 | NA | NA | CASSLVGFWGEGAEAFF | TGTGCCAGCAGCTTAGTAGGTTTTTGGGGTGAAGGGGCTGAAGCTTTCTTT
TRBJ1-3 | TRBV9 | NA | NA | CASSVLDRSFSGNTIYF | TGTGCCAGCAGCGTGCTTGACAGGTCATTCTCTGGAAACACCATATATTTT
TRBJ2-3 | TRBV20-1 | NA | NA | CSVGEDTQYF | TGCAGTGTAGGGGAGGATACGCAGTATTTT
TRBJ1-1 | TRBV28 | NA | NA | CASSLLRGDTRAEAFF | TGTGCCAGCAGTTTATTGAGAGGGGACACCCGAGCTGAAGCTTTCTTT
TRBJ2-1 | TRBV2 | NA | NA | CASKRGNEQFF | TGTGCCAGCAAGAGGGGAAATGAGCAGTTCTTC
TRBJ1-6 | TRBV11-2 | NA | NA | CASSAGPRNSPLHF | TGTGCCAGCAGCGCGGGACCGAGGAACTCACCCCTCCACTTT
TRBJ1-5 | TRBV4-1 | TRBD1 | NA | CASSRGRDRESLGGQPQHF | TGCGCCAGCAGCCGAGGCCGGGACAGGGAAAGTTTAGGGGGTCAGCCCCAGCATTTT
TRBJ2-7 | TRBV6-1 | NA | NA | CASSKADSYEQYF | TGTGCCAGCAGCAAAGCAGATTCCTACGAGCAGTACTTC
TRBJ2-7 | TRBV6-1 | TRBD1 | NA | CASSSAQGAYEQYF | TGTGCCAGCAGCTCAGCCCAGGGGGCCTACGAGCAGTACTTC
TRBJ2-1 | TRBV27 | TRBD2 | NA | CASRPIGLAGAFF | TGTGCCAGCAGACCTATTGGACTAGCGGGGGCGTTCTTC
TRBJ1-2 | TRBV10-1 | NA | NA | CASSENANYGYTF | TGCGCCAGCAGTGAAAATGCTAACTATGGCTACACCTTC
TRBJ2-7 | TRBV15 | NA | NA | CATSRDRAGGLQYF | TGTGCCACCAGCAGAGATCGGGCCGGCGGCTTGCAGTACTTC
TRBJ2-5 | TRBV5-6 | NA | NA | CASSLGPRETQYF | TGTGCCAGCAGCTTGGGGCCCCGCGAGACCCAGTACTTC
TRBJ2-3 | TRBV28 | TRBD2 | NA | CASSFYRTSGARGADTQYF | TGTGCCAGCAGTTTTTATCGGACTAGCGGGGCCCGGGGTGCAGATACGCAGTATTTT
TRBJ2-2 | TRBV19 | TRBD1 | NA | CASSIVGQGAGELFF | TGTGCCAGTAGTATAGTGGGACAGGGGGCCGGGGAGCTGTTTTTT
TRBJ1-2 | TRBV28 | NA | NA | CASTRTVNYGYTF | TGTGCCAGCACTAGGACAGTCAACTATGGCTACACCTTC
TRBJ2-5 | TRBV18 | NA | NA | CASSPEDSQETQYF | TGTGCCAGCTCACCTGAGGACAGCCAAGAGACCCAGTACTTC
TRBJ2-2 | TRBV5-8 | TRBD2 | NA | CASSGLAGGLGTGELFF | TGTGCCAGCAGCGGACTAGCGGGAGGGCTCGGCACCGGGGAGCTGTTTTTT
TRBJ1-2 | TRBV19 | TRBD1 | NA | CASSFPYGTGRQDGYTF | TGTGCCAGTAGTTTTCCCTATGGGACAGGGCGCCAAGATGGCTACACCTTC
TRBJ2-2 | TRBV7-8 | NA | NA | CASSRPNPVSGELFF | TGTGCCAGCAGCCGGCCGAATCCGGTGAGCGGGGAGCTGTTTTTT
TRBJ2-1 | TRBV7-3 | NA | NA | CASSLTRGPYNEQFF | TGTGCCAGCAGCTTAACGAGGGGACCCTACAATGAGCAGTTCTTC
TRBJ1-6 | TRBV28 | NA | NA | CASSLPGQMWSPLHF | TGTGCCAGCAGTTTACCCGGACAAATGTGGTCACCCCTCCACTTT
TRBJ1-1 | TRBV7-9 | NA | NA | CASSLVLTAMNTEAFF | TGTGCCAGCAGCTTAGTACTGACAGCTATGAACACTGAAGCTTTCTTT
TRBJ2-5 | TRBV5-1 | NA | NA | CASSKGPPQETQYF | TGCGCCAGCAGCAAAGGGCCTCCTCAAGAGACCCAGTACTTC
TRBJ1-5 | TRBV28 | NA | NA | CASSFRSGGSNQPQHF | TGTGCCAGCAGTTTCCGTTCTGGTGGTAGCAATCAGCCCCAGCATTTT
TRBJ2-3 | TRBV5-1 | TRBD2 | NA | CASSLDGGRGTDTQYF | TGCGCCAGCAGCTTGGATGGCGGGAGAGGGACAGATACGCAGTATTTT
TRBJ1-2 | TRBV18 | TRBD1 | NA | CASSPTHGTEGGYTF | TGTGCCAGCTCACCAACCCACGGGACAGAAGGTGGCTACACCTTC
TRBJ1-3 | TRBV7-6 | NA | NA | CASSKRPITGNTIYF | TGTGCCAGCAGCAAGCGCCCCATTACTGGAAACACCATATATTTT
TRBJ1-3 | TRBV5-5 | NA | NA | CASSLDSGNTIYF | TGTGCCAGCAGCTTGGACAGTGGAAACACCATATATTTT
TRBJ1-1 | TRBV5-4 | NA | NA | CASSTPRDTEAFF | TGTGCCAGCAGCACGCCCAGAGATACTGAAGCTTTCTTT
TRBJ2-1 | TRBV28 | TRBD2 | NA | CASNGGARYNEQFF | TGTGCCAGCAACGGGGGGGCTCGATACAATGAGCAGTTCTTC
TRBJ2-2 | TRBV27 | TRBD1 | NA | CASSSWTGGNTGELFF | TGTGCCAGCAGTTCATGGACAGGGGGCAACACCGGGGAGCTGTTTTTT
TRBJ2-3 | TRBV6-1 | TRBD2 | NA | CASSEGGRALGTDTQYF | TGTGCCAGCAGTGAAGGTGGGAGGGCCCTCGGCACAGATACGCAGTATTTT
TRBJ2-7 | TRBV2 | NA | NA | CASRRDRAYEQYF | TGTGCCAGCAGGCGGGACAGAGCCTACGAGCAGTACTTC
TRBJ1-1 | TRBV20-1 | NA | NA | CSARGDTEAFF | TGCAGTGCTAGAGGGGACACTGAAGCTTTCTTT
TRBJ2-2 | TRBV18 | NA | NA | CASSPVRVGNTGELFF | TGTGCCAGCTCACCAGTACGGGTGGGGAACACCGGGGAGCTGTTTTTT
TRBJ2-7 | TRBV27 | NA | NA | CANSSISLGTYEQYF | TGTGCCAACAGCTCGATCTCTTTGGGGACCTACGAGCAGTACTTC
TRBJ2-7 | TRBV7-2 | NA | NA | CASSFVSYEQYF | TGTGCCAGCAGCTTTGTCTCGTACGAGCAGTACTTC
TRBJ2-1 | TRBV7-3 | NA | NA | CASSLYPTTTSRSYNEQFF | TGTGCCAGCAGCTTATACCCCACCACTACTAGCCGCTCCTACAATGAGCAGTTCTTC
TRBJ2-7 | TRBV2 | NA | once | CASSEARGGDSYEQYF | TGTGCCAGCAGTGAAGCAAGGGGGGGGGACTCCTACGAGCAGTACTTC
TRBJ2-1 | TRBV18 | TRBD2 | NA | CASSPRLAGNYNEQFF | TGTGCCAGCTCACCCAGACTAGCGGGCAACTACAATGAGCAGTTCTTC
TRBJ2-7 | TRBV5-1 | NA | NA | CASSILGPEQYF | TGCGCCAGCAGCATATTGGGACCGGAGCAGTACTTC
TRBJ2-7 | TRBV5-4 | TRBD1 | NA | CASNPGGVDYEQYF | TGTGCCAGCAACCCAGGGGGCGTTGACTACGAGCAGTACTTC
TRBJ2-5 | TRBV10-3 | TRBD1 | NA | CAISAGTGGGETQYF | TGTGCCATCAGTGCCGGTACAGGGGGAGGTGAGACCCAGTACTTC
TRBJ1-5 | TRBV15 | TRBD1 | NA | CATSRDPQGEPQHF | TGTGCCACCAGCAGAGATCCACAGGGGGAACCCCAGCATTTT
TRBJ2-5 | TRBV2 | NA | NA | CASRESREYRETQYF | TGTGCCAGCAGAGAGAGCAGGGAGTATAGGGAGACCCAGTACTTC
TRBJ2-5 | TRBV10-2 | NA | NA | CASSLTGTQQETQYF | TGCGCCAGCAGCCTAACGGGGACACAACAAGAGACCCAGTACTTC
TRBJ2-1 | TRBV9 | TRBD2 | NA | CASSVGGTSWATNEQFF | TGTGCCAGCAGCGTAGGGGGGACTAGTTGGGCTACCAATGAGCAGTTCTTC